This T cell receptor beta chain was recovered during a study of T cells in Graves' hyperthyroidism and ophthalmopathy. RNA transcripts served as the template for amplifying TCR beta CDR3 regions. HTBI primers drove first-round RT-PCR of the TCR CDR3. TCRdb independently ran MiXCR on the multiplex PCR reads; one entry per CDR3 protein. The repertoire holds some 370,000 distinct CDR3 sequences, 11% to 15% seen once, with 28% in the top ten. In the case of this clonotype: Compared with germline, one end of the junction differs, possibly owing to a read error.

Germline V lookup: CDR1 SEHNR, CDR2 FQNEAQ (reference sequence). CDR3 length: 15 residues. Sequencing was done on a sample of blood. The V and J genes are TRBV7-9 and TRBJ2-3; D tentatively fits TRBD1 or TRBD2 (6 bases each). The receptor was derived from a man aged 50-59 years with Graves' ophthalmopathy. The CDR3: CASSSDGRDTHTQYF. The CDR3 region has the DNA TGTGCCAGCAGCTCAGACGGGCGGGACACACATACGCAGTATTTT.